The clone carrying this T cell receptor beta chain showed up just once. Its antigen is unidentified. V was trimmed by 2 bases and J by 4 bases, leaving 0 bases between them. The CDR3 is 11 amino acids. Germline V gene sequence: CDR1 SGHRS, CDR2 YFSETQ. Sequencing was performed with immunoSEQ multiplex PCR; in TCRdb, only in-frame clones are kept and a portion is missing. This table has 150,000 to 200,000 clones, about 90% appearing once. The data originate from a study of T cell responses to AZD1222 COVID-19 vaccine. Study-level findings and limits: Donors skewed white British and female; clonal diversity was possibly underestimated. Targeting of unmutated variant regions was reportedly seen in nearly half of spike-specific TCRs. Repertoire samples came only from after the peak T cell response.

This sequence joins TRBV5-1 and TRBJ2-2; D unclear. This TCR was sampled from an adult who received the AZD1222 COVID-19 vaccine. The sequenced sample was peripheral blood, obtained 28 days after the second AZD1222 dose. CDR3 coding DNA: TGCGCCAGCAGCTTCACCGGGGAGCTGTTTTTT. It codes for CASSFTGELFF. The whole variable domain, filled in from reference TRBV5-1 and TRBJ2-2, reads KAGVTQTPRYLIKTRGQQVTLSCSPISGHRSVSWYQQTPGQGLQFLFEYFSETQRNKGNFPGRFSGRQFSNSRSEMNVSTLELGDSALYLCASSFTGELFFGEGSRLTVL.